The 29 T cell receptor beta chains given below trace back to one sample, sequenced in a study of regulatory T cells in long-lasting Graves disease. As to time point: persistent/refractory GD, antithyroid drugs over 5 years with positive TRAb. PBMC-extracted RNA yielded the TCR library. Arm-PCR with iRepertoire HTBI primers amplified the CDR3 regions for these TCR beta libraries. TCRdb reprocessed the multiplex PCR reads with MiXCR, giving one entry per CDR3 protein. The table includes 300,000 to 500,000 distinct CDR3 sequences, less than 25% detected once. This sample comprised peripheral blood mononuclear cells (PBMCs), obtained when the disease was refractory, from a patient treated with antithyroid drugs. The receptors here all came from a female donor with Graves disease.

This clonotype showed up many times. This chain joins TRBV11-2 and TRBJ1-1, with D uncertain. V gave up 0 bases and J gave up 4 bases, with 3 bases separating them. The CDR3 length is 12 residues. Germline lookup yields CDR1 SGHAT and CDR2 FQNNGV. CDR3 in amino acids: CASSLDVTEAFF. The CDR3 nucleotides read TGTGCCAGCAGCTTAGACGTCACTGAAGCTTTCTTT.

A few counts support this clonotype. This chain uses TRBV12-5 with TRBJ2-1; 10 positions agree with TRBD1. With 4 bases clipped from V and 9 bases from J, the junction kept 18 bases outside the gene matches. The CDR3 extends over 18 amino acids. Germline assignment: CDR1 LGHNT and CDR2 FRNRAP. As DNA, the CDR3 is TGTGCTAGTGGTTCCCTGGATGGGACAGGGGCCGGGTATGGTGAGCAGTTCTTC. Protein: CASGSLDGTGAGYGEQFF.

This clonotype has just a few counts. A much larger clone differs by one base, so this may be a read error. Since the CDR3 does not end with the conserved phenylalanine or tryptophan, this likely comes from a read error. V usage is TRBV2 and J usage is TRBJ2-2; D may be TRBD1 or TRBD2 (5 bases each). The CDR3 length is 14 residues. Trimming shortened V by 6 bases and J by 3 bases, and 11 bases separated the two germline ends. From germline, CDR1 is SNHLY and CDR2 FYNNEI. The CDR3 DNA follows: TGTGCCAGCAGGCCGGGACGGTACACCGGGGAGCTGTTTTCT. Translated, it gives CASRPGRYTGELFS.

This clonotype was counted at least ten times. The chain carries TRBV6-1 and TRBJ1-5, with D maybe TRBD1 (5 bases). The CDR3 totals 16 residues. V was clipped by 8 bases and J by 4 bases, with 21 bases between them. Germline V lookup: CDR1 MNHNS, CDR2 SASEGT. In DNA, the CDR3 is TGTGCCAGCTATATTGGGAAGGGTAGGGGAAATCAGCCCCAGCATTTT. It is translated as CASYIGKGRGNQPQHF.

This clonotype came up many times. The rearrangement joins TRBV12-3 or TRBV12-4 to TRBJ2-5; D might be TRBD2 (6 bases). The CDR3 length is 13 residues. V shed 6 bases and J shed 5 bases, with 13 bases lying between them. The CDR3 is CASSTTRGETQYF. The CDR3 DNA reads TGTGCCAGCAGCACGACTAGAGGCGAGACCCAGTACTTC.

This clonotype has a count of ten or more. The chain employs TRBV2 and TRBJ2-7, with D tentatively TRBD2 (6 bases). Germline-derived CDR1 and CDR2 are SNHLY and FYNNEI. The germline V and J ends were trimmed by 0 bases and 1 base, with 13 bases remaining between them. The CDR3 contains 16 residues. CDR3 DNA: TGTGCCAGCAGTGAAGCCGTCACTAGCTCATCCTACGAGCAGTACTTC. It is translated as CASSEAVTSSSYEQYF.

This clonotype was counted at least ten times. V usage is TRBV28 and J usage is TRBJ2-7; TRBD1 is a possible D gene (7 bases). The CDR3 has 13 residues. V was shortened by 4 bases and J by 6 bases, with 13 bases between the two germline ends. Germline V gene lookup returns CDR1 MDHEN and CDR2 SYDVKM. The CDR3 loop reads CASSWQGGREQYF. The CDR3 DNA sequence: TGTGCCAGCAGTTGGCAGGGGGGACGCGAGCAGTACTTC.

This clonotype occurred many times. The chain employs TRBV2 and TRBJ2-5, with a possible D match to TRBD2 (5 bases). The ends were cut back, 4 bases at V and 5 bases at J, with 11 bases in the middle. Germline loops: CDR1 SNHLY, CDR2 FYNNEI. The CDR3 covers 13 residues. CDR3 loop: CASSGLPGETQYF. As DNA, the CDR3 is TGTGCCAGCAGTGGGTTACCGGGGGAGACCCAGTACTTC.

The V call is TRBV25-1, the J call TRBJ1-2; D may be TRBD1 (6 bases). Trimming removed 2 bases from V and 6 bases from J, with 13 bases in between. The CDR3 covers 14 residues. Germline V CDR1 and CDR2: MGHDK, SYGVNS. DNA for the CDR3: TGTGCCAGCAGTGAACAGGGGAAGCTTGATGGCTACACCTTC. This translates into CASSEQGKLDGYTF.

This clonotype has a count of ten or more. The chain is built from TRBV27 and TRBJ1-6; D is perhaps TRBD1 (6 bases). Germline CDR1 is MNHEY and CDR2 is SMNVEV (reference sequence). The V and J ends lost 3 bases and 6 bases respectively, with 9 bases between them. The CDR3 has 14 amino acids. CDR3 bases: TGTGCCAGCAGTTTGGGGGCAGGTAATTCACCCCTCCACTTT. Its translation: CASSLGAGNSPLHF.

The chain links TRBV5-1 to TRBJ1-5; D gene unclear. Germline CDR1 and CDR2: SGHRS and YFSETQ. V lost 3 bases and J 2 bases, leaving 9 bases between the germline ends. The CDR3 runs to 14 residues. The CDR3 reads CASSSTPGNQPQHF. CDR3 nucleotides: TGCGCCAGCAGCTCGACCCCAGGCAATCAGCCCCAGCATTTT.

Details on this clonotype: This may come from a read error, since a much larger clone is one base off. The chain combines TRBV6-1 with TRBJ2-7, with TRBD2 as a possible D gene (6 bases). The CDR3 totals 17 residues. Germline loops: CDR1 MNHNS, CDR2 SASEGT. This CDR3 reads CASNHEVGEGSDYGQYF. Here the CDR3 DNA reads TGTGCCAGCAACCATGAGGTGGGGGAAGGTTCGGACTACGGGCAGTACTTC.

The J gene is TRBJ2-2, the V gene TRBV12-3 or TRBV12-4; 8 nucleotides agree with TRBD1. Trimming took 9 bases from V and 6 from J; bases not matched to a gene: 12. The CDR3 loop spans 15 amino acids. DNA of the CDR3: TGTGCCAGTGAACCGGGACAGGAAAAGTCCGGGGAGCTGTTTTTT. It is translated as CASEPGQEKSGELFF.

The chain is built from TRBV18 and TRBJ1-5; unclear D gene. This CDR3 spans 14 amino acids. Germline-derived CDR1 and CDR2 are KGHSH and LQKENI. V shed 3 bases and J shed 0 bases, with 6 bases lying between them. The CDR3 spells CASSPATSNQPQHF. CDR3 nucleotide sequence: TGTGCCAGCTCACCTGCCACTAGCAATCAGCCCCAGCATTTT.

This clonotype has more than one count but fewer than ten. This chain connects TRBV12-3 or TRBV12-4 to TRBJ2-4; D not certain. The ends were cut back, 5 bases at V and 8 bases at J, with 10 bases in the middle. The CDR3 has 12 amino acids. This chain's CDR3 is CASSANLDIQYF. Here the CDR3 DNA reads TGTGCCAGCAGTGCCAACTTAGACATTCAGTACTTC.

This chain links TRBV6-5 with TRBJ2-4; the match to TRBD2 covers 11 bases. Germline V lookup: CDR1 MNHEY, CDR2 SVGAGI. The CDR3 loop spans 18 amino acids. Germline trimming cut 2 bases from V and 0 bases from J; bases unmatched to any gene: 6. The CDR3: CASSYALAGELAKNIQYF. Here the CDR3 DNA reads TGTGCCAGCAGTTACGCACTAGCGGGAGAACTAGCCAAAAACATTCAGTACTTC.

This clonotype was counted at least ten times. The CDR3: CASSLRTGTPGSPLHF. CDR3 bases: TGTGCCAGCAGTTTAAGAACCGGGACGCCGGGTTCACCCCTCCACTTT. The chain links TRBV12-3 or TRBV12-4 to TRBJ1-6, with a possible D match to TRBD1 (5 bases). Trimming shortened V by 2 bases and J by 9 bases, and 17 bases separated the two germline ends. CDR3 length: 16 residues.

This clonotype was recorded many times. The chain combines TRBV6-1 with TRBJ1-5; 7 bases align to TRBD1. From germline, CDR1 is MNHNS and CDR2 SASEGT. Trimming at V came to 6 bases and at J to 3 bases, leaving 8 bases not matched to a gene. The CDR3 extends over 15 amino acids. In DNA, the CDR3 is TGTGCCAGCAGGAAACAGGGGTCCGACAATCAGCCCCAGCATTTT. It translates to CASRKQGSDNQPQHF.

The sample holds many counts of this clonotype. The chain joins TRBV12-3 or TRBV12-4 to TRBJ2-5; 12 bases map to TRBD1. CDR3 size: 17 residues. V shed 3 bases and J 5 bases; nucleotides not matched to a gene: 10. DNA for the CDR3: TGTGCCAGCAGTTTTGGTACTGGGACAGGGGGCCGTGAGACCCAGTACTTC. This gives the protein CASSFGTGTGGRETQYF.

This clonotype showed up just a few times. This chain links TRBV5-1 with TRBJ2-5; D remains unclear. The germline V gene has CDR1 SGHRS and CDR2 YFSETQ. The CDR3 length is 16 residues. V was cut by 2 bases and J by 5 bases, with 19 bases left in between. CDR3 DNA sequence: TGCGCCAGCAGCTTTTACCCACTCCAGGAGACGGAGACCCAGTACTTC. Translated, it gives CASSFYPLQETETQYF.

This clonotype occurred many times. The chain uses TRBV6-1 and TRBJ1-6; D perhaps matches TRBD1 (5 bases). CDR1 and CDR2 from the germline V gene are MNHNS and SASEGT. The CDR3 length is 17 residues. Trimming cost V 6 bases and J 7 bases, with 22 bases left between them. The CDR3 reads CASRKGLWDGENSPLHF. The CDR3 DNA reads as TGTGCCAGCAGAAAGGGCCTCTGGGACGGCGAAAATTCACCCCTCCACTTT.

This clonotype was picked up many times. The chain couples TRBV29-1 to TRBJ1-2; tentative D call: TRBD1 (6 bases). The germline CDR1 and CDR2 sequences are SQVTM and ANQGSEA. CDR3 size: 12 residues. Trimming shortened V by 3 bases and J by 4 bases, and 9 bases separated the two germline ends. The CDR3: CSVDPDSYGYTF. CDR3 sequence (DNA): TGCAGCGTTGATCCGGACAGCTATGGCTACACCTTC.

The chain is built from TRBV7-3 and TRBJ2-7, with TRBD1 as a possible D gene (5 bases). The V end was cut by 6 bases, the J end by 0 bases, with 15 bases between. The CDR3 loop spans 15 amino acids. Looked up from germline, CDR1 is SGHTA and CDR2 is FQGTGA. CDR3 loop: CASSIGAGSSYEQYF. The CDR3 DNA reads TGTGCCAGCAGTATAGGGGCAGGTAGCTCCTACGAGCAGTACTTC.

The V gene is TRBV7-6, the J gene TRBJ2-7, with TRBD2 matching 11 bases. Germline assignment: CDR1 SGHVS and CDR2 FNYEAQ. Trimming took 5 bases from V and 2 from J; bases not matched to a gene: 5. CDR3 length: 15 amino acids. CDR3 amino acids: CASSHTSGGTYEQYF. Written as DNA, the CDR3 is TGTGCCAGCAGCCACACTAGCGGGGGAACCTACGAGCAGTACTTC.

This clonotype was detected ten times or more. The chain recombines TRBV29-1 with TRBJ2-5; 10 bases agree with TRBD2. J gave up 5 bases and V 3 bases, and 6 bases lay outside the gene matches. Germline V gene data show CDR1 as SQVTM and CDR2 as ANQGSEA. The CDR3 is 14 residues long. CDR3 bases: TGCAGCGTTGATGGGCTAGCGGGGGTTGAGACCCAGTACTTC. Protein sequence: CSVDGLAGVETQYF.

The rearrangement uses TRBV28 and TRBJ2-2; 8 bases match TRBD2. CDR3 length equals 16 residues. V lost 3 bases, J lost 0 bases, and 3 bases stayed unmatched. From germline, CDR1 is MDHEN and CDR2 SYDVKM. CDR3 residues: CASSFQRESNTGELFF. The CDR3 bases are TGTGCCAGCAGTTTCCAGCGGGAGTCGAACACCGGGGAGCTGTTTTTT.

J is TRBJ1-1 and V is TRBV7-9; the D is unclear. Germline V CDR1 and CDR2: SEHNR, FQNEAQ (reference sequence). Deletions cut 0 bases from V and 6 bases from J, with 20 bases between. The CDR3 contains 17 residues. CDR3 residues: CASSLALRKPIGPEAFF. CDR3 in DNA: TGTGCCAGCAGCTTAGCGCTCAGAAAACCAATTGGACCTGAAGCTTTCTTT.

This clonotype was recorded a few times. The rearrangement joins TRBV18 to TRBJ1-4; D unclear. Per germline, CDR1 KGHSH and CDR2 LQKENI. The CDR3 loop spans 14 amino acids. Trimming took 3 bases from V and 5 from J, leaving 10 bases between them. This chain's CDR3 is CASSPRTVNEKLFF. In DNA, the CDR3 is TGTGCCAGCTCACCCCGGACGGTAAATGAAAAACTGTTTTTT.

The chain recombines TRBV6-2 or TRBV6-3 with TRBJ2-5; the D is unclear. V was trimmed by 0 bases and J by 3 bases, leaving 5 bases between them. Germline loops: CDR1 MNHEY, CDR2 SVGEGT. This CDR3 has 13 residues. The CDR3 DNA reads TGTGCCAGCAGTTACTCTACCAAAGAGACCCAGTACTTC. As protein: CASSYSTKETQYF.